The entry below describes one T cell receptor beta chain. From germline, CDR1 is MGHRA and CDR2 YSYEKL. The V gene end was trimmed by 2 bases and the J gene end by 8 bases; junction bases not matched to a gene: 11. The CDR3 spans 16 residues. The data stem from a study of shared clonotypes between healthy human individuals. Each unsorted sample relied on about 94 million PBMCs as its source of genomic DNA. Using immunoSEQ multiplex PCR, the repertoire was profiled, and TCRdb retains in-frame clones only, with some absent. The table includes about 510,000 clones, about three quarters detected once. The rearrangement uses TRBV4-1 and TRBJ2-5; 10 positions match TRBD2. Sequencing was carried out using PBMCs. This TCR derives from a woman aged 40-49 years in good health. Some clones in this sample may be carry-over from other donors' samples. The CDR3 nucleotides are TGCGCCAGCAGCCAAAGAGCGGGAGGGCCTAAAAGTACCCAGTACTTC. Translation: CASSQRAGGPKSTQYF.